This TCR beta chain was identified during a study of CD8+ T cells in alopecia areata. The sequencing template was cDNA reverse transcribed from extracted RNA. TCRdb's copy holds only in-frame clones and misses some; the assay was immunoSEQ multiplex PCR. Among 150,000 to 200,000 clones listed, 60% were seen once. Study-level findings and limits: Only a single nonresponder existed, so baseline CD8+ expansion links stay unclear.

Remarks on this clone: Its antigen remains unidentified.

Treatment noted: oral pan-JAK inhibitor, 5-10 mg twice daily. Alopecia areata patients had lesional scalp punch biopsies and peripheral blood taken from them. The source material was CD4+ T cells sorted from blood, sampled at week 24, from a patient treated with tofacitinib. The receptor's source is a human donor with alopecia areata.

CDR3 in amino acids: CASSSSGGPTETQYF. The CDR3, as DNA: TGTGCCAGCAGCTCGAGTGGGGGCCCGACAGAGACCCAGTACTTC. The chain recombines TRBV11-2 with TRBJ2-5, with D possibly being TRBD1 (6 bases). Trimming left V 4 bases short and J 4 bases short, with 16 bases between. The CDR3 extends over 15 amino acids. Germline V gene data show CDR1 as SGHAT and CDR2 as FQNNGV.